This T cell receptor beta chain derives from a study of blood T cell repertoires in COVID-19. Whole-study context: Researchers got acute and convalescent COVID-19 samples from the United States, Italy and Spain. PBMCs, B-cell-depleted T cells, or T cells were the source of the cDNA or gDNA that made up the material.

Some clones are missing from TCRdb's copy, which holds only in-frame ones; the method was immunoSEQ multiplex PCR. The sample contains 77,000 or so clones, 65% to 90% of which appear only once. The sequenced material came from peripheral blood. The receptor was isolated from a woman in her sixties or seventies with acute or convalescent COVID-19.

The CDR3 is CASSPDKRVHGYTF. The CDR3 DNA reads as TGTGCCAGCTCACCCGATAAGAGAGTCCATGGCTACACCTTC. The gene calls are TRBV18 and TRBJ1-2; the D is unclear. Germline CDR1 reads KGHSH; CDR2 reads LQKENI. The CDR3 totals 14 residues. V lost 3 bases, J lost 6 bases, and 14 bases lay in between.